This TCR beta chain was sequenced during a study of T cell responses to AZD1222 COVID-19 vaccine. Study findings and constraints: Spike-specific TCRs gained breadth and depth after people received two AZD1222 doses. Just 5 or 6 AZD1222 recipients tested seropositive at baseline. In the spike-specific TCR repertoire, nearly half reportedly target unmutated variant regions. Dominant CD4 TCR responses targeted spike regions 160-218 and 743-854.

V lost 2 bases, J lost 3 bases, and 2 bases stayed unmatched. Germline values: CDR1 SGHTA, CDR2 FQGNSA. The CDR3 spans 14 residues. This table comes from immunoSEQ multiplex PCR, and its TCRdb copy is limited to in-frame clones, with some not included. The table has about 160,000 clones, about 90% seen once. About this clone itself: The target antigen is unknown.

The V gene is TRBV7-2, the J gene TRBJ2-3; 7 bases match TRBD1. The clonotype was recovered from an adult in good health. The sample consisted of peripheral blood, taken on day 0 of AZD1222 vaccination. The CDR3 bases are TGTGCCAGCAGCTTAAGACAGGGAACAGATACGCAGTATTTT. Encoded protein: CASSLRQGTDTQYF.